This TCR beta chain came from a study of blood T cell repertoires in COVID-19. Study as a whole: Samples came from the United States, Italy and Spain, spanning acute and convalescent COVID-19. PBMCs, B-cell-depleted T cells, or T cells provided the cDNA or gDNA that made up the material.

In the original workflow: For nucleated cells, counts were estimated from reference gene primer amplification. Produced via immunoSEQ multiplex PCR; TCRdb's table is partial and in-frame only. V and J calls and clone size follow that table, whereas D and trimming were derived from the DNA. Here the sample spans approximately 300,000 clones, approximately 90% being singletons. Trimming removed 5 bases from V and 2 bases from J, with 9 bases in between. The CDR3 is made up of 13 amino acids. Germline CDR1 and CDR2: MNHEY and SVGAGI. Sequenced: peripheral blood. The origin of this receptor is a man younger than 40 with acute or convalescent COVID-19. The chain has TRBV6-5 and TRBJ1-2; D is unclear. The CDR3 spells CASSPRPNYGYTF. CDR3 coding DNA: TGTGCCAGCAGTCCCCGTCCGAACTATGGCTACACCTTC.